The rows below give T cell receptor beta chains drawn from one sample of a study of shared T cell receptors in the human thymus. Generated by immunoSEQ multiplex PCR, the TCRdb table keeps only in-frame clones and is missing some. This sample carries more than 300,000 clones, approximately 95% of them seen once, and the ten largest clones take approximately 0.02%. Source material: thymocytes. These receptor sequences come from a human donor. Both conserved end residues are part of each CDR3. A D gene is named only where the DNA matches it firmly. Not every row has a clone size; where given, it reads once, few, many or a size class.

d_gene: TRBD2
len: 18
j_gene: TRBJ2-2
abundance: NA
v_gene: TRBV9
CDR3aa: CASSDNLPSGRPTGELFF
CDR3nt: TGTGCCAGCAGCGACAATCTACCTAGCGGGAGACCCACCGGGGAGCTGTTTTTT

d_gene: TRBD2
len: 15
j_gene: TRBJ2-7
abundance: NA
v_gene: TRBV5-4
CDR3aa: CASSSGLAGAYEQYF
CDR3nt: TGTGCCAGCAGCTCAGGACTAGCGGGAGCCTACGAGCAGTACTTC

d_gene: NA
len: 12
j_gene: TRBJ1-1
abundance: NA
v_gene: TRBV30
CDR3aa: CAFLLGDTEAFF
CDR3nt: TGTGCCTTCCTCTTGGGTGACACTGAAGCTTTCTTT

d_gene: TRBD2
len: 15
j_gene: TRBJ2-7
abundance: once
v_gene: TRBV19
CDR3aa: CASSYARGGSYEQYF
CDR3nt: TGTGCCAGTAGTTATGCCCGGGGGGGCTCCTACGAGCAGTACTTC

d_gene: NA
len: 17
j_gene: TRBJ2-1
abundance: NA
v_gene: TRBV5-1
CDR3aa: CASSKTRQRRSYNEQFF
CDR3nt: TGCGCCAGCAGCAAGACTCGCCAACGGAGGTCCTACAATGAGCAGTTCTTC

d_gene: NA
len: 18
j_gene: TRBJ2-1
abundance: once
v_gene: TRBV28
CDR3aa: CATYLGGRREESRGEQFF
CDR3nt: TGTGCCACCTACCTGGGGGGACGGCGGGAAGAAAGCCGGGGTGAGCAGTTCTTC

d_gene: TRBD1
len: 15
j_gene: TRBJ1-1
abundance: NA
v_gene: TRBV27
CDR3aa: CASSREKGTGTEAFF
CDR3nt: TGTGCCAGCAGTCGAGAGAAGGGGACAGGCACTGAAGCTTTCTTT

d_gene: TRBD1
len: 15
j_gene: TRBJ1-4
abundance: NA
v_gene: TRBV15
CDR3aa: CATSRGTGKGEKLFF
CDR3nt: TGTGCCACCAGCAGGGGGACAGGGAAGGGCGAAAAACTGTTTTTT

d_gene: TRBD2
len: 20
j_gene: TRBJ2-3
abundance: NA
v_gene: TRBV30
CDR3aa: CAWSRTSGRIGAASTDTQYF
CDR3nt: TGTGCCTGGAGCCGGACTAGCGGGAGAATCGGCGCCGCTAGCACAGATACGCAGTATTTT

d_gene: NA
len: 18
j_gene: TRBJ2-2
abundance: NA
v_gene: TRBV27
CDR3aa: CASTPEDRLHRNTGELFF
CDR3nt: TGTGCCAGCACCCCCGAGGACAGACTTCACAGGAACACCGGGGAGCTGTTTTTT

d_gene: NA
len: 16
j_gene: TRBJ1-3
abundance: NA
v_gene: TRBV28
CDR3aa: CASNLGGGATGNTIYF
CDR3nt: TGTGCCAGCAATCTTGGGGGGGGCGCGACAGGAAACACCATATATTTT

d_gene: TRBD2
len: 13
j_gene: TRBJ2-5
abundance: NA
v_gene: TRBV10-1
CDR3aa: CANFTSVQETQYF
CDR3nt: TGCGCCAACTTTACTAGCGTCCAAGAGACCCAGTACTTC

d_gene: NA
len: 18
j_gene: TRBJ1-5
abundance: once
v_gene: TRBV2
CDR3aa: CASSSLGPVTYSNQPQHF
CDR3nt: TGTGCCAGCAGTTCCCTCGGACCGGTTACCTATAGCAATCAGCCCCAGCATTTT

d_gene: TRBD1
len: 14
j_gene: TRBJ2-3
abundance: NA
v_gene: TRBV6-5
CDR3aa: CASSYRGRTDTQYF
CDR3nt: TGTGCCAGCAGTTACAGGGGGCGCACAGATACGCAGTATTTT

d_gene: TRBD2
len: 16
j_gene: TRBJ2-2
abundance: NA
v_gene: TRBV7-2
CDR3aa: CASSQTSGRASGELFF
CDR3nt: TGTGCCAGCAGCCAGACTAGCGGGAGGGCCTCCGGGGAGCTGTTTTTT